Below are 23 T cell receptor beta chains sequenced from a single sample in a study of monozygotic twins with inflammatory bowel disease (dated by TCRdb to the late 2010s). The library was made by 5' RACE. Data came from an Illumina HiSeq 2500. TCRdb reprocessed the raw reads; every CDR3 protein sequence is a single record, and DNA is not supplied. Per the sample table, the count is 300,000 to 400,000 distinct CDR3 sequences. The ten top clones hold 2% to 3% of the sample. Sequenced material: blood. Every receptor here comes from a human donor with ulcerative colitis or Crohn's disease, or a healthy co-twin of an affected twin (not recorded which).

This sequence joins TRBV27 and TRBJ2-7. CDR1 and CDR2 from the germline V gene are MNHEY and SMNVEV (reference sequence). The CDR3 extends over 15 amino acids. The CDR3 protein is CASRPDLAVAYEQYF.

The rearrangement links TRBV3-1 to TRBJ2-4; the D call from TCRdb, TRBD2, cannot be confirmed without DNA. The CDR3 totals 19 residues. Germline V gene lookup returns CDR1 LGHDT and CDR2 YNNKEL (reference sequence). The chain's CDR3 is CASSRFPAGGPSAENIQYF.

This chain's CDR3 is CASGRRVGAEAFF. The chain combines TRBV28 with TRBJ1-1. Germline V lookup: CDR1 MDHEN, CDR2 SYDVKM. This CDR3 is built from 13 residues.

The gene calls are TRBV28 and TRBJ2-7; TCRdb's D gene call, TRBD2, goes unchecked for lack of DNA. Germline values: CDR1 MDHEN, CDR2 SYDVKM. CDR3 length equals 16 residues. This CDR3 reads CASSLRPSGYTYEQYF.

V is TRBV5-4 and J is TRBJ2-5; TCRdb's D call of TRBD2 is untestable without DNA. The CDR3 is 15 residues long. The germline V gene has CDR1 SGHNT and CDR2 YYREEE (reference sequence). The CDR3 protein is CASSSRLAHQETQYF.

The chain employs TRBV19 and TRBJ1-5. From germline, CDR1 is LNHDA and CDR2 SQIVND (reference sequence). The CDR3 runs 13 residues. CDR3 region: CASSTAVYQPQHF.

J is TRBJ1-6 and V is TRBV12-3 or TRBV12-4; TCRdb's assignment of TRBD1 cannot be checked, as there is no DNA. The CDR3 runs to 15 residues. The chain's CDR3 is CASSLKAGYNSPLHF.

The rearrangement links TRBV12-3 or TRBV12-4 to TRBJ2-2; checking the TCRdb D call of TRBD1 is not possible without DNA. The CDR3 loop spans 15 amino acids. The CDR3 here is CASSLWSQGHGELFF.

V and J are TRBV27 and TRBJ2-5; without DNA, the TCRdb call of TRBD1 cannot be checked. This CDR3 comprises 13 residues. The germline V gene has CDR1 MNHEY and CDR2 SMNVEV (reference sequence). CDR3 amino acids: CASSSNRGETQYF.

The CDR3 loop reads CASSQVGTSGYNEQFF. V is TRBV3-1 and J is TRBJ2-1; the D call from TCRdb, TRBD2, cannot be confirmed without DNA. The CDR3 has 16 amino acids. Germline V gives CDR1 LGHDT, CDR2 YNNKEL (reference sequence).

This rearrangement joins TRBV12-3 or TRBV12-4 to TRBJ2-6; TCRdb calls TRBD2, which cannot be checked without DNA. This CDR3 comprises 19 residues. CDR3 in amino acids: CASSSPAGSGLAGANVLTF.

The chain is built from TRBV19 and TRBJ1-2. This CDR3 has 13 residues. Per germline, CDR1 LNHDA and CDR2 SQIVND (reference sequence). Here the CDR3 reads CASRAGGDYGYTF.

The rearrangement uses TRBV4-1 and TRBJ1-1; absent DNA, TCRdb's TRBD1 call cannot be checked. Germline assignment: CDR1 MGHRA and CDR2 YSYEKL. This CDR3 spans 14 amino acids. CDR3 sequence: CASRDRGQRTEAFF.

This chain joins TRBV12-3 or TRBV12-4 and TRBJ2-7. The CDR3 runs to 13 residues. The CDR3 loop reads CASSSTFTYEQYF.

CDR3 amino acids: CASSLGAGGRTEAFF. The rearrangement uses TRBV11-2 and TRBJ1-1; TCRdb gives TRBD1 as the D gene, but with no DNA this cannot be confirmed. There are 15 residues in the CDR3. Per the germline V gene, CDR1 is SGHAT and CDR2 is FQNNGV.

The chain employs TRBV14 and TRBJ2-1; lacking DNA, the TRBD1 call made by TCRdb goes unchecked. Germline CDR1 SGHDN, CDR2 FVKESK. The CDR3 is 12 amino acids. The CDR3 loop is CASGQGDLEQFF.

The rearrangement links TRBV20-1 to TRBJ2-7. CDR3 size: 13 residues. Germline V gene data show CDR1 as DFQATT and CDR2 as SNEGSKA (reference sequence). CDR3 amino acids: CSARDRNVYEQYF.

The CDR3 region is CASSPPGLAFSDTQYF. The gene calls are TRBV7-2 and TRBJ2-3; with no DNA, the TCRdb D assignment of TRBD2 cannot be verified. Germline V gene data show CDR1 as SGHTA and CDR2 as FQGNSA. The CDR3 is made up of 16 amino acids. The full variable domain, rest sourced from reference TRBV7-2 and TRBJ2-3, is GAGVSQSPSNKVTEKGKDVELRCDPISGHTALYWYRQSLGQGLEFLIYFQGNSAPDKSGLPSDRFSAERTGGSVSTLTIQRTQQEDSAVYLCASSPPGLAFSDTQYFGPGTRLTVL.

The chain couples TRBV5-1 to TRBJ1-4; the TRBD1 assignment by TCRdb is unverifiable without DNA. The CDR3 consists of 16 residues. CDR1 and CDR2 from the germline V gene are SGHRS and YFSETQ. CDR3 in amino acids: CASSLAAQRGREKLFF.

This chain links TRBV12-5 with TRBJ2-3; TCRdb reports TRBD2, a call that lacks DNA to check it against. Germline CDR1 reads LGHNT; CDR2 reads FRNRAP. This CDR3 contains 14 residues. This CDR3 is CASGISGGTDTQYF.

The chain links TRBV29-1 to TRBJ2-1; TCRdb selects TRBD1, and the lack of DNA leaves this call unchecked. Germline V gene data show CDR1 as SQVTM and CDR2 as ANQGSEA. The CDR3 contains 13 residues. CDR3 sequence reads: CSVYTGTGVEQFF.

This sequence joins TRBV4-3 and TRBJ1-1; the TCRdb call, TRBD1, lacks DNA for checking. Per the germline V gene, CDR1 is LGHNA and CDR2 is YSLEER. The CDR3 is 14 residues long. The CDR3 sequence: CASSLGGFNTEAFF.

The gene calls are TRBV10-3 and TRBJ1-1; without DNA, the TCRdb call of TRBD1 cannot be checked. This CDR3 region has 13 residues. Looked up from germline, CDR1 is ENHRY and CDR2 is SYGVKD. The CDR3: CAISETTGVAAFF.